This record concerns one TCR beta chain sequence. V was cut by 1 base and J by 2 bases, with 21 bases left in between. CDR3 length equals 19 residues. The sample originates from a study of blood T cell repertoires in COVID-19. Overall study context: Some COVID-19 samples were acute and others convalescent; all came from the United States, Italy and Spain. The cDNA or gDNA used as material had been derived from T cells, B-cell-depleted T cells, or PBMCs.

Per the original methods: Estimation of nucleated cell counts relied on the amplification of reference gene primers. Method: immunoSEQ multiplex PCR; TCRdb's copy keeps in-frame clones and lacks some. V and J calls and clone size follow that table, whereas D and trimming were derived from the DNA. There are about 64,000 clones in the sample; over 75% occur only once, and 3% to 4.5% lies in the top ten. Sequencing used peripheral blood. This receptor was identified in a man between 70 and 80 years old with acute or convalescent COVID-19. This chain uses TRBV23-1 with TRBJ1-5; D might be TRBD1 (6 bases). TRBV23-1 is sorted into the ORF group, with uncertain function. In DNA, the CDR3 is TGCGCCAGCAGTCAATTCGTGGGACACCTGATGGTAGGCAATCAGCCCCAGCATTTT. It encodes CASSQFVGHLMVGNQPQHF.